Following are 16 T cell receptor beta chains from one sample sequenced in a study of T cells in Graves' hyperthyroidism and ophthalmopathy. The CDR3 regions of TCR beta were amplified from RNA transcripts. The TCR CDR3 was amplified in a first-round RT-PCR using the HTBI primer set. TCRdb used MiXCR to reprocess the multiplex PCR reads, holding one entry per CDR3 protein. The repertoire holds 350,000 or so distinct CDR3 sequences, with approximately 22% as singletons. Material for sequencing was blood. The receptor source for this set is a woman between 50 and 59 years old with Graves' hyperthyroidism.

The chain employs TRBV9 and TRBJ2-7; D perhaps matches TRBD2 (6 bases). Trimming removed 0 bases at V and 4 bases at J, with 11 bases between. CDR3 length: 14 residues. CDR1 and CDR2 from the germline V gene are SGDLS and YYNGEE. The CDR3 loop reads CASSVGSSAYEQYF. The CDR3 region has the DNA TGTGCCAGCAGCGTAGGGTCTAGCGCGTACGAGCAGTACTTC.

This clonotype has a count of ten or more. The chain's CDR3 is CAWTLQGYYTF. The CDR3 region has the DNA TGTGCCTGGACCCTACAGGGGTACTACACCTTC. J is TRBJ1-2 and V is TRBV30, with 7 positions matching TRBD1. The ends lost 4 bases at V and 10 bases at J; junction bases unmatched: 6. This CDR3 region has 11 residues. Germline V lookup: CDR1 GTSNPN, CDR2 SVGIG (reference sequence).

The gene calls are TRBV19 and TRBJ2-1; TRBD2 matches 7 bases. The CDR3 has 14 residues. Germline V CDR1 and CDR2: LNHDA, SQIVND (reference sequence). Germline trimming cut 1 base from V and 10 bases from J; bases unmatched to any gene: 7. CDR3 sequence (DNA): TGTGCCAGTAGTATAGGGACTAGTCGCCGCGAGCAGTTCTTC. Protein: CASSIGTSRREQFF.

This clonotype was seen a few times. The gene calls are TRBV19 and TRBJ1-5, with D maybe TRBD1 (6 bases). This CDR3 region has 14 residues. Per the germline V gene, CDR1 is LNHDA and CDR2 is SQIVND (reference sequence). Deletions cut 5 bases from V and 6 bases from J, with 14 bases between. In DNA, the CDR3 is TGTGCCAGTAGTTGGGGGCCCGGGGGTCAGCCCCAGCATTTT. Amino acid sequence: CASSWGPGGQPQHF.

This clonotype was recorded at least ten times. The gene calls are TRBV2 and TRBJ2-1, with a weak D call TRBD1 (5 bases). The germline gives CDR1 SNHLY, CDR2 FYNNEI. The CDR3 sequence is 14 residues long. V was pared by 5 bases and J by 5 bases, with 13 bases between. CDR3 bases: TGTGCCAGCAGTATCGGACAAACCAACAATGAGCAGTTCTTC. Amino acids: CASSIGQTNNEQFF.

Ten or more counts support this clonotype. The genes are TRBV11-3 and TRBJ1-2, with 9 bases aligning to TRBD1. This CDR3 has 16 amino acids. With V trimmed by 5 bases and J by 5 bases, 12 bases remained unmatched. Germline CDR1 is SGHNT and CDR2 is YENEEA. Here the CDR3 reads CASSQEGRQGGYGYTF. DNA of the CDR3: TGTGCCAGCAGCCAAGAGGGTCGACAGGGGGGATATGGCTACACCTTC.

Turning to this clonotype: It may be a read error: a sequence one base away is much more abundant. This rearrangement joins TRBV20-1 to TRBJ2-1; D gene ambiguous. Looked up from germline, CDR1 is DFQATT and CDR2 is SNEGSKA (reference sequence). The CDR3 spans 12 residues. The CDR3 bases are TGCAGTGCCACGGACCACGACAATGGGCAGTTCTTC. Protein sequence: CSATDHDNGQFF.

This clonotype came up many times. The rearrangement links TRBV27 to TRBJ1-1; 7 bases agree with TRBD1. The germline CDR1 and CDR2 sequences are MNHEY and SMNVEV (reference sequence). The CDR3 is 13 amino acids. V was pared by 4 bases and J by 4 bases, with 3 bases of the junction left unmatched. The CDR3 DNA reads TGTGCCAGCAGTTCACAGGGGAGCACTGAAGCTTTCTTT. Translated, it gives CASSSQGSTEAFF.

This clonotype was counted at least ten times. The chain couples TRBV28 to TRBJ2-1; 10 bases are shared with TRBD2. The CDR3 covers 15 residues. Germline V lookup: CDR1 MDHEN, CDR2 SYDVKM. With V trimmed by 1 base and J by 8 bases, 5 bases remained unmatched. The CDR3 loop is CASSLLGLAVHEQFF. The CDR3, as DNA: TGTGCCAGCAGTTTATTAGGACTAGCGGTCCATGAGCAGTTCTTC.

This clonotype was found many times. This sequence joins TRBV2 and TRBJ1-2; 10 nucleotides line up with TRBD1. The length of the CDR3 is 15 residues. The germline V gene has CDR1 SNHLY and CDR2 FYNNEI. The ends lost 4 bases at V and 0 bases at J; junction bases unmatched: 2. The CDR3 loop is CASSGQGAANYGYTF. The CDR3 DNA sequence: TGTGCCAGCAGTGGACAGGGGGCGGCTAACTATGGCTACACCTTC.

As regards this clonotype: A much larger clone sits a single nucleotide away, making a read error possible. In DNA, the CDR3 is TGTGCCTGGAGGCGGGGACAGAGGATCGGGGAGCTGTTTTTT. Translation gives CAWRRGQRIGELFF. This chain joins TRBV30 and TRBJ2-2, with D possibly being TRBD1 (7 bases). The V gene lost 3 bases and the J gene lost 7 bases, with 15 bases spanning the gap. Per the germline V gene, CDR1 is GTSNPN and CDR2 is SVGIG (reference sequence). CDR3 length equals 14 residues.

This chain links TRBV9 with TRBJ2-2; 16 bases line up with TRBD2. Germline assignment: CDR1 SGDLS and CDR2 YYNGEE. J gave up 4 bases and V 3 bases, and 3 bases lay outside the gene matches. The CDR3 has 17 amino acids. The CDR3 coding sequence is TGTGCCAGCAGCGCGGGACTAGCGGGGGGGTTCACCGGGGAGCTGTTTTTT. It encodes CASSAGLAGGFTGELFF.

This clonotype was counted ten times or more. The CDR3 reads CASSSRDRGTYEQYF. The CDR3 bases are TGTGCCAGCAGTTCCCGGGACAGGGGGACCTACGAGCAGTACTTC. V is TRBV28 and J is TRBJ2-7; 11 bases are shared with TRBD1. Germline lookup yields CDR1 MDHEN and CDR2 SYDVKM. CDR3 length equals 15 residues. Losses at the gene ends were 4 bases for V and 2 bases for J; bases not matched to a gene: 4.

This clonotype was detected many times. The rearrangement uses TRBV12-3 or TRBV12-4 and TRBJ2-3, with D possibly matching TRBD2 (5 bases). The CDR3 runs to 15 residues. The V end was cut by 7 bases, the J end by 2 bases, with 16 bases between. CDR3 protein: CASIRNRGNTDTQYF. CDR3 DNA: TGTGCCAGCATTAGGAACCGGGGAAACACAGATACGCAGTATTTT.

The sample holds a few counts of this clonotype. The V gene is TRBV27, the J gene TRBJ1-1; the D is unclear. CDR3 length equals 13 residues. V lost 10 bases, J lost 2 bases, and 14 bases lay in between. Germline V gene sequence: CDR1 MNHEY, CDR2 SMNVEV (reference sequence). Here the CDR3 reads CATQVGVNTEAFF. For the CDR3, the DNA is TGTGCCACTCAGGTAGGAGTCAACACTGAAGCTTTCTTT.

CDR3 nucleotides: TGCAGTGCTAGATGGGCGGGACAAGAGACCCAGTACTTC. As protein: CSARWAGQETQYF. The rearrangement joins TRBV20-1 to TRBJ2-5; possible D gene TRBD2, 6 bases. Trimming took off 2 bases at V and 2 bases at J, with 9 bases between the two ends. The CDR3 is 13 amino acids. The V gene's germline CDR1 is DFQATT and CDR2 SNEGSKA (reference sequence).